This record concerns one T cell receptor beta chain sequence. TCRdb called the RT-PCR reads again in MiXCR, with one record for every CDR3 protein. The sample has about 540,000 distinct CDR3 sequences, under 25% seen once; the top ten hold 2.5% to 3%. The source of the sample is a study of response to subunit inactivated influenza vaccine. This CDR3 is 14 amino acids long. Per the germline V gene, CDR1 is MNHEY and CDR2 is SVGAGI. The V end was cut by 0 bases, the J end by 7 bases, with 12 bases between. Separately, the same data were catalogued under a study of T cells expressing NK-cell markers. As that study records: TCR beta cDNA was generated via 5'RACE template switching incorporating UMIs.

V and J are TRBV6-5 and TRBJ2-5; a possible D gene is TRBD2 (5 bases). The receptor was derived from a man aged 45-65 years who received an inactivated influenza vaccine. This specimen was CD4+ T cells sorted from PBMCs, taken less than 13 days after vaccination. CDR3 nucleotides: TGTGCCAGCAGTTACTCGCAGTCGGGAACGACCCAGTACTTC. Its protein is CASSYSQSGTTQYF.